This entry features one T cell receptor (beta chain) sequence. The data originate from a study of blood T cell repertoires in COVID-19. The repertoire was sequenced with immunoSEQ multiplex PCR; TCRdb's copy has only in-frame clones and lacks some. Here the sample spans over 40,000 clones, 90% being singletons. CDR1 and CDR2 (germline): SGHRS, YFSETQ. The CDR3 loop spans 15 amino acids. J was trimmed by 3 bases and V by 4 bases; bases with no gene match: 5. The TCR sequence derives from a man in his sixties or seventies with acute or convalescent COVID-19. V is TRBV5-1 and J is TRBJ1-5, with 9 positions matching TRBD1. Sequenced sample: peripheral blood. The CDR3 sequence: CASSPGTGINQPQHF. The CDR3 DNA is TGCGCCAGCAGCCCCGGGACAGGGATCAATCAGCCCCAGCATTTT.